The 18 T cell receptor beta chains in this list originate from one sample, sequenced in a study of human T cells and chemical hapten exposure. From the RACE reads, TCRdb called clonotypes with MiXCR, one entry per CDR3 protein. Of 100,000 to 150,000 distinct CDR3 sequences listed, roughly 12% are singletons. The sample's time point: pre-sensitization, week 0. The treatment denotes: therapeutic diphenylcyclopropenone sensitization with weekly scalp DPC. Sequenced here: whole blood, sampled in connection with sensitization to the hapten diphenylcyclopropenone (DPC). Receptors were obtained from a woman between 18 and 30 years old with alopecia areata. Some clones in this sample may be carry-over from other donors' samples.

This clonotype was detected a few times. V usage is TRBV19 and J usage is TRBJ2-1, with TRBD1 identical over 8 bases. The CDR3 extends over 15 amino acids. V was pared by 6 bases and J by 6 bases, with 10 bases of the junction left unmatched. Per the germline V gene, CDR1 is LNHDA and CDR2 is SQIVND (reference sequence). CDR3 region: CASSHPGGPTNEQFF. The CDR3 DNA follows: TGTGCCAGTAGCCACCCAGGGGGCCCTACCAATGAGCAGTTCTTC. Full variable domain (rest looked up from reference TRBV19 and TRBJ2-1): DGGITQSPKYLFRKEGQNVTLSCEQNLNHDAMYWYRQDPGQGLRLIYYSQIVNDFQKGDIAEGYSVSREKKESFPLTVTSAQKNPTAFYLCASSHPGGPTNEQFFGPGTRLTVL.

V usage is TRBV7-9 and J usage is TRBJ1-2; tentative D call: TRBD1 (6 bases). This CDR3 spans 14 amino acids. Germline V gene sequence: CDR1 SEHNR, CDR2 FQNEAQ (reference sequence). The germline V and J ends were trimmed by 1 base and 9 bases, with 15 bases remaining between them. The chain's CDR3 is CASSLGGNRARYTF. DNA of the CDR3: TGTGCCAGCAGCTTAGGAGGAAACAGGGCCCGCTACACCTTC. The variable domain in full, with the rest retrieved from reference TRBV7-9 and TRBJ1-2, is DTGVSQNPRHKITKRGQNVTFRCDPISEHNRLYWYRQTLGQGPEFLTYFQNEAQLEKSRLLSDRFSAERPKGSFSTLEIQRTEQGDSAMYLCASSLGGNRARYTFGSGTRLTVV.

This clonotype was seen more than once but under ten times. The chain couples TRBV18 to TRBJ2-5, with 11 nucleotides matching TRBD1. J lost 5 bases, V lost 3 bases, and 5 bases had no gene match. The germline V gene encodes CDR1 KGHSH and CDR2 LQKENI. The CDR3 has 15 amino acids. Here the CDR3 reads CASSPDRGQAETQYF. CDR3 DNA: TGTGCCAGCTCACCGGACAGGGGGCAGGCTGAGACCCAGTACTTC.

This clonotype was observed many times. The chain combines TRBV14 with TRBJ1-2; possibly TRBD1 for D (6 bases). The V gene's germline CDR1 is SGHDN and CDR2 FVKESK. The CDR3 runs 13 residues. V was shortened by 1 base and J by 5 bases, with 8 bases between the two germline ends. CDR3 nucleotides: TGTGCCAGCAGCCAAGGGGGGCCTTATGGCTACACCTTC. Amino acids: CASSQGGPYGYTF. Variable domain in full (rest from reference TRBV14 and TRBJ1-2): EAGVTQFPSHSVIEKGQTVTLRCDPISGHDNLYWYRRVMGKEIKFLLHFVKESKQDESGMPNNRFLAERTGGTYSTLKVQPAELEDSGVYFCASSQGGPYGYTFGSGTRLTVV.

This chain connects TRBV21-1 to TRBJ2-7. TRBV21-1 is deemed a pseudogene. This CDR3 is 13 amino acids long. As DNA, the CDR3 is TGTGCCAGCCCGACATTAATCTCCTACGAGCAGTACTTC. It encodes CASPTLISYEQYF.

The chain joins TRBV12-3 or TRBV12-4 to TRBJ2-5; D is undetermined. The V end lost 4 bases, the J end lost 0 bases, and 3 bases lay between the germline ends. The CDR3 runs 12 residues. The CDR3 DNA reads TGTGCCAGCAGTTCAGACCAAGAGACCCAGTACTTC. Translation gives CASSSDQETQYF.

This clonotype was recorded a few times. This chain links TRBV6-2 or TRBV6-3 with TRBJ2-4; no firm D call. The CDR3 runs to 16 residues. Trimming cost V 4 bases and J 1 base, with 14 bases left between them. Germline loops: CDR1 MNHEY, CDR2 SVGEGT. CDR3 sequence: CASSFDRAGAKNIQYF. CDR3 DNA sequence: TGTGCCAGCAGTTTCGATAGGGCTGGGGCCAAAAACATTCAGTACTTC.

The chain couples TRBV5-1 to TRBJ2-2; D tentatively fits TRBD1 or TRBD2 (5 bases each). V dropped 0 bases and J dropped 0 bases, with 15 bases sitting between them. This CDR3 region has 18 residues. CDR1 is SGHRS, CDR2 YFSETQ, per germline. Here the CDR3 DNA reads TGCGCCAGCAGCTTGGCCGGGGCCGGTCGGTCGAACACCGGGGAGCTGTTTTTT. Encoded protein: CASSLAGAGRSNTGELFF. Combining the CDR3 with reference TRBV5-1 and TRBJ2-2 gives the whole variable domain KAGVTQTPRYLIKTRGQQVTLSCSPISGHRSVSWYQQTPGQGLQFLFEYFSETQRNKGNFPGRFSGRQFSNSRSEMNVSTLELGDSALYLCASSLAGAGRSNTGELFFGEGSRLTVL.

This clonotype was seen a handful of times. This chain's CDR3 is CARQSYNEQFF. CDR3 bases: TGTGCCAGACAGTCATACAATGAGCAGTTCTTC. This chain joins TRBV6-4 and TRBJ2-1; the D is unclear. Germline CDR1 and CDR2: MRHNA and SNTAGT. V shed 9 bases and J shed 4 bases, with 7 bases lying between them. The CDR3 is 11 residues long.

This clonotype was counted only a few times. The chain couples TRBV6-5 to TRBJ1-3; no definite D call. Germline V gene data show CDR1 as MNHEY and CDR2 as SVGAGI. Trimming stripped 4 bases from V and 0 bases from J, with 7 bases between. The CDR3 is 14 residues long. CDR3 region: CASSWQGSGNTIYF. The CDR3, as DNA: TGTGCCAGCAGTTGGCAAGGCTCTGGAAACACCATATATTTT.

The chain couples TRBV6-5 to TRBJ2-7; D not certain. The germline V gene has CDR1 MNHEY and CDR2 SVGAGI. The CDR3 covers 14 residues. Trimming pared 8 bases from V and 2 bases from J, leaving 16 bases between. DNA for the CDR3: TGTGCCAGCGGCCTTTCTGACCAAGCCTACGAGCAGTACTTC. Protein: CASGLSDQAYEQYF.

J is TRBJ1-5 and V is TRBV12-3 or TRBV12-4; D is uncertain. The CDR3 is 13 amino acids. Trimming stripped 2 bases from V and 5 bases from J, with 7 bases between. The CDR3 protein is CASSLMVDQPQHF. The CDR3, as DNA: TGTGCCAGCAGTTTAATGGTGGATCAGCCCCAGCATTTT.

This clonotype has a count of ten or more. The chain links TRBV7-9 to TRBJ1-1; TRBD1 might be the D (6 bases). Trimming removed 1 base from V and 3 bases from J, with 15 bases in between. The germline V gene has CDR1 SEHNR and CDR2 FQNEAQ (reference sequence). This CDR3 comprises 16 residues. The DNA for the CDR3 is TGTGCCAGCAGCTTAGTATCCGGGGGCTCCGACACTGAAGCTTTCTTT. Translating it yields CASSLVSGGSDTEAFF.

The rearrangement uses TRBV4-3 and TRBJ2-6; tentatively, D is TRBD1 or TRBD2 (5 bases each). This CDR3 has 15 residues. Germline V lookup: CDR1 LGHNA, CDR2 YSLEER. V was pared by 1 base and J by 3 bases, with 7 bases between. CDR3 sequence: CASSQGGYGANVLTF. As DNA, the CDR3 is TGCGCCAGCAGCCAAGGGGGGTATGGGGCCAACGTCCTGACTTTC.

The table lists this clonotype with a few counts. The V and J genes are TRBV9 and TRBJ1-2; D remains ambiguous. Germline CDR1 SGDLS, CDR2 YYNGEE. CDR3 length: 14 residues. Trimming stripped 0 bases from V and 4 bases from J, with 10 bases between. The CDR3 nucleotides read TGTGCCAGCAGCGTAGTTGAGCGGGGCTATGGCTACACCTTC. Protein: CASSVVERGYGYTF.

This chain joins TRBV20-1 and TRBJ2-7; TRBD1 is a possible D gene (6 bases). Looked up from germline, CDR1 is DFQATT and CDR2 is SNEGSKA (reference sequence). This CDR3 has 13 residues. V was cut by 3 bases and J by 2 bases, with 11 bases left in between. Written as DNA, the CDR3 is TGCAGTGCTAGCACCGGGACAACCTACGAGCAGTACTTC. Translating gives CSASTGTTYEQYF.

The table lists this clonotype with a few counts. The chain recombines TRBV14 with TRBJ2-2; D is unclear. V was trimmed by 1 base and J by 0 bases, leaving 9 bases between them. In germline, CDR1 is SGHDN, CDR2 FVKESK. The CDR3 has 16 residues. The CDR3 nucleotides are TGTGCCAGCAGCCAAGTTGGCACGGCGAACACCGGGGAGCTGTTTTTT. As protein: CASSQVGTANTGELFF.

This clonotype was counted at least ten times. The V and J genes are TRBV6-5 and TRBJ2-5; D call uncertain. The CDR3 spans 11 residues. Germline CDR1 MNHEY, CDR2 SVGAGI. V lost 4 bases, J lost 4 bases, and 4 bases lay in between. For the CDR3, the DNA is TGTGCCAGCAGTTCGCGAGAGACCCAGTACTTC. Translation: CASSSRETQYF.